Listed here are 19 T cell receptor beta chains from one sample, sequenced in a study of T-cell memory formation after mild COVID-19. TCRdb reprocessed the 5' RACE reads via MiXCR and lists one record per CDR3 protein. The sample has almost 550,000 distinct CDR3 sequences, about a fifth seen once. The sequenced sample was PBMCs or a T cell subset sorted from them (not recorded which). The receptor source for this set is an adult woman who had mild COVID-19 (a few samples of this study predate the infection). Cell type and time point are not known.

The rearrangement uses TRBV2 and TRBJ2-3, with 8 bases identical to TRBD2. Losses at the gene ends were 3 bases for V and 2 bases for J; bases not matched to a gene: 7. Germline values: CDR1 SNHLY, CDR2 FYNNEI. This CDR3 is 16 amino acids long. The CDR3 loop reads CASSDGIAGPTDTQYF. The DNA of the CDR3 is TGTGCCAGCAGTGATGGAATAGCGGGGCCCACAGATACGCAGTATTTT. The variable domain in full, with the rest retrieved from reference TRBV2 and TRBJ2-3, is EPEVTQTPSHQVTQMGQEVILRCVPISNHLYFYWYRQILGQKVEFLVSFYNNEISEKSEIFDDQFSVERPDGSNFTLKIRSTKLEDSAMYFCASSDGIAGPTDTQYFGPGTRLTVL.

The gene calls are TRBV20-1 and TRBJ2-1; possible D gene TRBD2, 5 bases. The V gene's germline CDR1 is DFQATT and CDR2 SNEGSKA (reference sequence). V was trimmed by 6 bases and J by 7 bases, leaving 19 bases between them. The CDR3 extends over 14 amino acids. The CDR3, as DNA: TGCAGTGCCCCGATGGGCGGAAGCGGTAATGAGCAGTTCTTC. Its protein product is CSAPMGGSGNEQFF.

The chain links TRBV12-3 or TRBV12-4 to TRBJ2-1; possibly TRBD1 or TRBD2 for D (5 bases each). The CDR3 length is 15 residues. V was clipped by 5 bases and J by 4 bases, with 15 bases between them. CDR3 nucleotides: TGTGCCAGCAGTCCCTTTACTGAGGGGTACAATGAGCAGTTCTTC. Amino acids: CASSPFTEGYNEQFF.

This chain links TRBV2 with TRBJ2-1; 7 nucleotides agree with TRBD2. This CDR3 has 15 residues. Germline CDR1 and CDR2: SNHLY and FYNNEI. J lost 7 bases, V lost 3 bases, and 9 bases had no gene match. The CDR3 DNA is TGTGCCAGCAGTGATTATGGCGGGAGCTTGAATGAGCAGTTCTTC. Translation: CASSDYGGSLNEQFF.

This clonotype was seen a few times. The rearrangement joins TRBV7-8 to TRBJ2-1; D is unclear. The CDR3 loop spans 14 amino acids. Germline loops: CDR1 SGHVS, CDR2 FQNEAQ. The V end lost 4 bases, the J end lost 2 bases, and 9 bases lay between the germline ends. CDR3 coding DNA: TGTGCCAGCAGCTCCATGGGCGCCTACAATGAGCAGTTCTTC. Its protein is CASSSMGAYNEQFF.

The chain employs TRBV7-2 and TRBJ2-3; 10 bases map to TRBD2. Germline CDR1 and CDR2: SGHTA and FQGNSA. Trimming cost V 2 bases and J 4 bases; bases outside gene matches: 6. The CDR3 has 16 amino acids. CDR3 nucleotides: TGTGCCAGCAGCTTACTAGTAGCGGGAGGCGCAGATACGCAGTATTTT. As protein: CASSLLVAGGADTQYF. The full variable domain, its missing parts supplied by reference TRBV7-2 and TRBJ2-3, is GAGVSQSPSNKVTEKGKDVELRCDPISGHTALYWYRQSLGQGLEFLIYFQGNSAPDKSGLPSDRFSAERTGGSVSTLTIQRTQQEDSAVYLCASSLLVAGGADTQYFGPGTRLTVL.

This chain connects TRBV18 to TRBJ2-7; D remains unclear. This CDR3 comprises 15 residues. The V gene's germline CDR1 is KGHSH and CDR2 LQKENI. Trimming pared 2 bases from V and 3 bases from J, leaving 14 bases between. The DNA of the CDR3 is TGTGCCAGCTCACCAGAGTCCGCAGGCTTCTACGAGCAGTACTTC. It translates to CASSPESAGFYEQYF. The variable domain in full, with the rest retrieved from reference TRBV18 and TRBJ2-7, is NAGVMQNPRHLVRRRGQEARLRCSPMKGHSHVYWYRQLPEEGLKFMVYLQKENIIDESGMPKERFSAEFPKEGPSILRIQQVVRGDSAAYFCASSPESAGFYEQYFGPGTRLTVT.

This clonotype was counted ten times or more. The chain links TRBV20-1 to TRBJ2-7; 11 bases map to TRBD1. The CDR3 contains 14 residues. V lost 2 bases to trimming and J lost 3 bases; unmatched junction nucleotides: 3. CDR1 DFQATT and CDR2 SNEGSKA come from the germline V gene (reference sequence). The CDR3 bases are TGCAGTGCTAGACTCGGGACAGGGGGCTACGAGCAGTACTTC. Protein: CSARLGTGGYEQYF.

The table lists this clonotype with many counts. The rearrangement links TRBV20-1 to TRBJ1-1; no definite D call. Germline V gives CDR1 DFQATT, CDR2 SNEGSKA (reference sequence). The length of the CDR3 is 14 residues. V lost 7 bases and J 3 bases, leaving 18 bases between the germline ends. CDR3 amino acids: CSGSIREVHTEAFF. DNA of the CDR3: TGCAGTGGATCCATAAGGGAGGTCCACACTGAAGCTTTCTTT.

This clonotype was recorded many times. The V and J genes are TRBV3-1 and TRBJ2-3; D is unclear. The V gene's germline CDR1 is LGHDT and CDR2 YNNKEL (reference sequence). The CDR3 spans 15 residues. Trimming pared 1 base from V and 2 bases from J, leaving 10 bases between. The CDR3 sequence is CASSQVGLHTDTQYF. CDR3 bases: TGTGCCAGCAGCCAAGTTGGGCTCCACACAGATACGCAGTATTTT.

This clonotype has just a few counts. The CDR3 DNA reads as TGTGCCAGCAGCTTATGGCCCCGACGACAGGACTACGAAGCTTTCTTT. It specifies CASSLWPRRQDYEAFF. The chain carries TRBV7-8 and TRBJ1-1; a possible D gene is TRBD1 (6 bases). Germline values: CDR1 SGHVS, CDR2 FQNEAQ. V shed 2 bases and J shed 8 bases, with 21 bases lying between them. The CDR3 extends over 16 amino acids.

This rearrangement joins TRBV5-1 to TRBJ1-1; D unclear. Trimming took off 0 bases at V and 4 bases at J, with 10 bases between the two ends. Germline CDR1 SGHRS, CDR2 YFSETQ. The CDR3 runs to 14 residues. The CDR3 bases are TGCGCCAGCAGCTTGGGGGGTGGCGGCACTGAAGCTTTCTTT. Its translation is CASSLGGGGTEAFF.

This clonotype was picked up a small number of times. CDR3 bases: TGTGCCAGCAGCGGACGCGAGTCAGATACGCAGTATTTT. This encodes CASSGRESDTQYF. The chain links TRBV5-4 to TRBJ2-3; D ambiguous. The CDR3 runs 13 residues. V was pared by 4 bases and J by 4 bases, with 10 bases between. Per the germline V gene, CDR1 is SGHNT and CDR2 is YYREEE (reference sequence).

This chain joins TRBV11-2 and TRBJ2-2; 10 bases align to TRBD1. The CDR3 sequence is 17 residues long. Germline assignment: CDR1 SGHAT and CDR2 FQNNGV. The V segment lost 2 bases and the J segment 6 bases; nucleotides outside the gene matches: 9. The CDR3 here is CASSLLSPGQGPGELFF. As DNA, the CDR3 is TGTGCCAGCAGCTTACTATCGCCGGGACAGGGGCCCGGGGAGCTGTTTTTT.

The rearrangement uses TRBV19 and TRBJ2-7; 9 bases are a match to TRBD1. This CDR3 contains 15 residues. V shed 0 bases and J 2 bases; nucleotides not matched to a gene: 2. The germline CDR1 and CDR2 sequences are LNHDA and SQIVND (reference sequence). CDR3 DNA: TGTGCCAGTAGTATAGAACAGGGGGCCACCTACGAGCAGTACTTC. It specifies CASSIEQGATYEQYF.

This clonotype came up many times. The gene calls are TRBV29-1 and TRBJ2-2, with D perhaps matching TRBD2 (5 bases). Trimming stripped 3 bases from V and 3 bases from J, with 8 bases between. Germline V CDR1 and CDR2: SQVTM, ANQGSEA. The CDR3 contains 13 residues. This CDR3 is CSVDRGDTGELFF. The CDR3 DNA follows: TGCAGCGTTGATCGGGGAGACACCGGGGAGCTGTTTTTT.

This chain uses TRBV6-6 with TRBJ1-2; no reliable D call. The CDR3 covers 12 residues. CDR1 is MNHNY and CDR2 is SVGAGI in the germline V gene (reference sequence). The V end was cut by 2 bases, the J end by 6 bases, with 7 bases between. The CDR3: CASSYDGDGYTF. CDR3 in DNA: TGTGCCAGCAGTTACGACGGGGATGGCTACACCTTC.

This chain links TRBV9 with TRBJ2-2, with 11 bases fitting TRBD1. Germline-derived CDR1 and CDR2 are SGDLS and YYNGEE. The CDR3 totals 20 residues. The trim removed 4 bases at V and 0 bases at J, leaving 14 bases unmatched. This CDR3 reads CASSQLTGQGAIANTGELFF. CDR3 in DNA: TGTGCCAGCAGCCAATTAACCGGACAGGGGGCTATCGCGAACACCGGGGAGCTGTTTTTT.

This clonotype was found a few times. The CDR3 DNA is TGTGCCAGCAGCTTAGTCTTCCTAGCGGGAGAAGGGAACACCGGGGAGCTGTTTTTT. Translated: CASSLVFLAGEGNTGELFF. The chain links TRBV7-9 to TRBJ2-2; 10 bases fit TRBD2. V trimming: 1 base; J trimming: 1 base; junction bases outside the gene matches: 9. Germline CDR1 is SEHNR and CDR2 is FQNEAQ (reference sequence). CDR3 size: 19 residues.